The 18 T cell receptor beta chains below all came from one sample that was sequenced in a study of CD8+CD57+ T cells in acquired aplastic anemia. TCR beta VDJ and CDR3 profiling used genomic DNA as template. TCRdb called the reads again in MiXCR, with one record for every CDR3 protein. The data show tens of thousands of distinct CDR3 sequences, approximately 51% seen once. The sequenced sample consisted of sorted CD4+, CD8+, or CD8+CD57+ T cells (not recorded which) from PBMCs. These receptors were obtained from a human donor in good health, serving as a control.

In this sample, this clonotype turned up a few times. The chain employs TRBV4-2 and TRBJ2-3; possible D gene TRBD1, 6 bases. The CDR3 is 17 residues long. Per the germline V gene, CDR1 is LGHNA and CDR2 is YNFKEQ. V lost 0 bases and J lost 0, with 13 bases in between. The CDR3 coding sequence is TGTGCCAGCAGCCAAGAAGTCCCAGGGACAAGCACAGATACGCAGTATTTT. Translated, it gives CASSQEVPGTSTDTQYF.

V and J are TRBV10-1 and TRBJ2-2; D is unclear. The CDR3 spans 13 residues. The V end was cut by 3 bases, the J end by 4 bases, with 6 bases between. CDR1 and CDR2 (germline): WNHNN, SYGVQD (reference sequence). The DNA of the CDR3 is TGCGCCAGCAGTGATCGAATCACCGGGGAGCTGTTTTTT. Translation: CASSDRITGELFF.

The chain links TRBV5-6 to TRBJ1-1; tentatively, D is TRBD1 (6 bases). V was clipped by 4 bases and J by 5 bases, with 12 bases between them. The CDR3 spans 13 residues. Germline CDR1 reads SGHDT; CDR2 reads YYEEEE. Written as DNA, the CDR3 is TGTGCCAGCAGCAACGAAGGACAGACTGAAGCTTTCTTT. Protein sequence: CASSNEGQTEAFF.

This clonotype was detected ten times or more. The gene calls are TRBV12-3 or TRBV12-4 and TRBJ1-2, with D maybe TRBD1 (5 bases). The V end was cut by 5 bases, the J end by 1 base, with 20 bases between. The length of the CDR3 is 17 residues. Written as DNA, the CDR3 is TGTGCCAGCAGTGCCTCAGGGTTTCGGTTGGGTAACTATGGCTACACCTTC. It is translated as CASSASGFRLGNYGYTF.

This clonotype has only a few counts. V is TRBV2 and J is TRBJ1-2; no clear D. The CDR3 sequence is 12 residues long. The V gene's germline CDR1 is SNHLY and CDR2 FYNNEI. The V gene lost 3 bases and the J gene lost 8 bases, with 10 bases spanning the gap. Here the CDR3 reads CASSEASRGYTF. CDR3 DNA: TGTGCCAGCAGTGAGGCCAGCAGGGGCTACACCTTC.

This chain links TRBV7-2 with TRBJ1-4; D is ambiguous. V lost 2 bases and J 7 bases, leaving 8 bases between the germline ends. CDR3 length equals 13 residues. Germline-derived CDR1 and CDR2 are SGHTA and FQGNSA. Here the CDR3 DNA reads TGTGCCAGCAGCTTATCTACCAGTGAAAAACTGTTTTTT. Its protein product is CASSLSTSEKLFF.

This CDR3 reads CASSEHRGSEQFF. The CDR3 bases are TGTGCCAGCAGTGAACACAGGGGGAGTGAGCAGTTCTTC. This chain connects TRBV2 to TRBJ2-1; 8 nucleotides align to TRBD1. CDR1 SNHLY and CDR2 FYNNEI come from the germline V gene. With V trimmed by 2 bases and J by 9 bases, 3 bases remained unmatched. There are 13 residues in the CDR3.

This clonotype appeared a few times. It is likely a read error, because the conserved phenylalanine at the end of the CDR3 is missing. This chain connects TRBV24-1 to TRBJ2-1; D is perhaps TRBD1 or TRBD2 (5 bases each). The length of the CDR3 is 15 residues. Looked up from germline, CDR1 is KGHDR and CDR2 is SFDVKD. The CDR3 sequence is CATSDLEGPRNGQFL. The CDR3 DNA is TGTGCCACCAGTGATCTAGAGGGACCGAGGAATGGGCAGTTCCTC.

This clonotype occurred a few times. The genes are TRBV27 and TRBJ2-2; 9 bases fit TRBD1. J was trimmed by 3 bases and V by 2 bases; bases with no gene match: 4. Germline V gene sequence: CDR1 MNHEY, CDR2 SMNVEV (reference sequence). CDR3 size: 16 residues. Here the CDR3 DNA reads TGTGCCAGCAGTTTAGGGTGGGACAGGGACACCGGGGAGCTGTTTTTT. Translated, it gives CASSLGWDRDTGELFF.

This chain joins TRBV4-1 and TRBJ2-3; 7 nucleotides agree with TRBD2. The CDR3 runs to 15 residues. CDR1 and CDR2 from the germline V gene are MGHRA and YSYEKL. Trimming took 2 bases from V and 2 from J; bases not matched to a gene: 4. Written as DNA, the CDR3 is TGCGCCAGCAGCCAATACGGGGGGATCACAGATACGCAGTATTTT. It is translated as CASSQYGGITDTQYF.

This clonotype has at least ten counts. The gene calls are TRBV12-3 or TRBV12-4 and TRBJ1-1, with 8 bases aligning to TRBD1. The CDR3 consists of 15 residues. V lost 3 bases to trimming and J lost 3 bases; unmatched junction nucleotides: 6. CDR3 loop: CASSLDRVLDTEAFF. In DNA form, the CDR3 reads TGTGCCAGCAGTTTGGACAGGGTATTGGACACTGAAGCTTTCTTT.

The chain has TRBV29-1 and TRBJ2-7, with D possibly TRBD1 on 5 matching bases. The length of the CDR3 is 13 residues. The germline gives CDR1 SQVTM, CDR2 ANQGSEA. With 4 bases removed from V and 5 bases from J, the gap between germline ends came to 15 bases. The chain's CDR3 is CSVVVRVVNEQYF. The CDR3 bases are TGCAGCGTTGTAGTCAGGGTGGTAAACGAGCAGTACTTC.

The sample holds many counts of this clonotype. The chain couples TRBV9 to TRBJ2-7; the D gene is possibly TRBD1 (6 bases). Germline V gene data show CDR1 as SGDLS and CDR2 as YYNGEE. V lost 4 bases and J lost 0, with 17 bases in between. The CDR3 sequence is 16 residues long. DNA of the CDR3: TGTGCCAGCAGCCTACACCCAGGGGACAACTCCTACGAGCAGTACTTC. Translated: CASSLHPGDNSYEQYF.

This clonotype has more than one count but fewer than ten. This sequence joins TRBV29-1 and TRBJ2-3; D not certain. Germline V gives CDR1 SQVTM, CDR2 ANQGSEA. Trimming took off 6 bases at V and 5 bases at J, with 9 bases between the two ends. The CDR3 runs 11 residues. The CDR3 bases are TGCAGCGTACGGGTCGTAGATACGCAGTATTTT. Protein: CSVRVVDTQYF.

The genes are TRBV29-1 and TRBJ2-5; 11 bases are a match to TRBD1. The CDR3 has 16 amino acids. J gave up 10 bases and V 1 base, and 14 bases lay outside the gene matches. Germline lookup yields CDR1 SQVTM and CDR2 ANQGSEA. CDR3 DNA sequence: TGCAGCGTTGAAGTTTCCTGGACAGGGGGCTACCTCGACCAGTACTTC. This sequence encodes CSVEVSWTGGYLDQYF.

The genes are TRBV7-6 and TRBJ1-4; D is unclear. With 1 base removed from V and 3 bases from J, the gap between germline ends came to 9 bases. CDR3 length: 15 residues. The germline gives CDR1 SGHVS, CDR2 FNYEAQ. CDR3: CASSLEFGANEKLFF. The CDR3 DNA follows: TGTGCCAGCAGCTTAGAGTTCGGGGCTAATGAAAAACTGTTTTTT.

The chain is built from TRBV7-2 and TRBJ2-7; no clear D gene. The CDR3 is made up of 13 amino acids. Deletions cut 4 bases from V and 0 bases from J, with 7 bases between. Germline-derived CDR1 and CDR2 are SGHTA and FQGNSA. This CDR3 reads CASSSSNSYEQYF. The CDR3 DNA sequence: TGTGCCAGCAGCTCCAGCAACTCCTACGAGCAGTACTTC.

As regards this clonotype: This could be a read error, since a much larger clone is one nucleotide away. This rearrangement joins TRBV3-1 to TRBJ2-5, with 7 bases lining up with TRBD2. With V trimmed by 0 bases and J by 5 bases, 15 bases remained unmatched. The CDR3 is made up of 18 amino acids. The germline gives CDR1 LGHDT, CDR2 YNNKEL (reference sequence). CDR3 region: CASSQDWAGESYSETQYF. The CDR3 DNA reads TGTGCCAGCAGCCAAGATTGGGCGGGAGAGTCTTATTCCGAGACCCAGTACTTC.